This entry lists 6 T cell receptor beta chains sequenced from one sample in a study of T cells in Graves' hyperthyroidism and ophthalmopathy. RNA transcripts provided the source from which TCR beta CDR3 regions were amplified. During a first-round RT-PCR of the TCR CDR3, the HTBI primer set was used. TCRdb itself ran the multiplex PCR reads through MiXCR, one entry per CDR3 protein. Here the sample spans under 400,000 distinct CDR3 sequences, around 18% being singletons. The material sequenced was blood. All receptors derive from a woman in her 40s with Graves' ophthalmopathy.

The rearrangement uses TRBV7-2 and TRBJ2-7, with 8 bases identical to TRBD1. This CDR3 comprises 15 residues. Trimming took 5 bases from V and 3 from J; bases not matched to a gene: 9. Germline V gene lookup returns CDR1 SGHTA and CDR2 FQGNSA. In nucleotides, the CDR3 is TGTGCCAGCAGCGACGGGACAGGTACCTTCTACGAGCAGTACTTC. This gives the protein CASSDGTGTFYEQYF.

This clonotype was seen only a few times. The J gene is TRBJ1-1, the V gene TRBV20-1, with D tentatively TRBD1 (5 bases). Germline CDR1 reads DFQATT; CDR2 reads SNEGSKA (reference sequence). The CDR3 consists of 14 residues. V lost 6 bases to trimming and J lost 1 base, with 15 bases between them. CDR3 region: CSAVFDSRNTEAFF. The CDR3 region has the DNA TGCAGTGCCGTTTTTGACAGTCGGAACACTGAAGCTTTCTTT.

This clonotype has ten or more counts. The chain is built from TRBV20-1 and TRBJ1-1; no definite D call. Germline CDR1 DFQATT, CDR2 SNEGSKA (reference sequence). The CDR3 is 12 amino acids. Trimming pared 3 bases from V and 4 bases from J, leaving 9 bases between. The CDR3 nucleotides read TGCAGTGCTAGTGGAGGTAGCACTGAAGCTTTCTTT. Amino acids: CSASGGSTEAFF.

This clonotype was recorded at least ten times. The CDR3 loop reads CASSRPQASRNTIYF. The CDR3 nucleotides are TGCGCCAGCAGCCGACCCCAAGCTTCCAGAAACACCATATATTTT. V and J are TRBV4-1 and TRBJ1-3; no definite D call. The CDR3 contains 15 residues. Looked up from germline, CDR1 is MGHRA and CDR2 is YSYEKL. With 4 bases removed from V and 5 bases from J, the gap between germline ends came to 15 bases.

This clonotype was found many times. The genes are TRBV30 and TRBJ2-3, with D possibly being TRBD1 (6 bases). This CDR3 contains 12 residues. CDR1 and CDR2 (germline): GTSNPN, SVGIG (reference sequence). Between the trimmed V and J ends, which lost 7 bases and 3 bases, there was a span of 11 bases. The DNA of the CDR3 is TGTGCCTTAAAACAGGGTACAGATACGCAGTATTTT. It codes for CALKQGTDTQYF.

This clonotype showed up many times. The V and J genes are TRBV20-1 and TRBJ1-2; the D gene is possibly TRBD1 (5 bases). Trimming removed 5 bases at V and 4 bases at J, with 20 bases between. Germline-derived CDR1 and CDR2 are DFQATT and SNEGSKA (reference sequence). The CDR3 totals 15 residues. The DNA for the CDR3 is TGCAGTGCTCTCGGACACTCCACGGATACCTATGGCTACACCTTC. It yields the protein CSALGHSTDTYGYTF.